This entry is about one T cell receptor (beta chain). Two oligonucleotides, mixed equimolar, formed the beta constant-region primer covering TRBC1 and TRBC2. TCRdb called the UMI-ligation and nested PCR reads again in MiXCR, with one record for every CDR3 protein. In the table there are more than 25,000 distinct CDR3 sequences, roughly 10% of which are singletons. This entry comes from a study of naive and memory T cell subsets. Trimming took off 2 bases at V and 8 bases at J, with 10 bases between the two ends. In germline, CDR1 is MDHEN, CDR2 SYDVKM. CDR3 size: 14 residues. The sequence derives from a human donor in good health. This chain connects TRBV28 to TRBJ1-6; D ambiguous. Sequencing was performed on effector memory CD4+ T cells from blood. Stated subset: effector memory, CD45RA- CD27-. As DNA, the CDR3 is TGTGCCAGCAGTTTAGAGGGCACCTATTCACCCCTCCACTTT. Amino acids: CASSLEGTYSPLHF. Drawing the rest from reference TRBV28 and TRBJ1-6, the complete variable domain is DVKVTQSSRYLVKRTGEKVFLECVQDMDHENMFWYRQDPGLGLRLIYFSYDVKMKEKGDIPEGYSVSREKKERFSLILESASTNQTSMYLCASSLEGTYSPLHFGNGTRLTVT.